The rows below give T cell receptor beta chains drawn from one sample of a study of T cells in Graves' hyperthyroidism and ophthalmopathy. TCRdb independently ran MiXCR on the multiplex PCR reads; one entry per CDR3 protein. The sample comprises 400,000 to 500,000 distinct CDR3 sequences, approximately 14% of which are singletons, and 17% rests with the top ten. Sequenced input: blood. The source is a woman younger than 30 with Graves' hyperthyroidism. Each CDR3 is given with its conserved first and last residue. The order of the fields is V gene, CDR3 length, J gene, clone size, CDR3 protein. Size is stated for part of the rows, as once, few or many counts, or as a class when the clone is expanded.

v_call: TRBV27; cdr3_length: 16; j_call: TRBJ2-7; clone_size: many; cdr3_aa: CASTGVAGGATYEQYF
v_call: TRBV2; cdr3_length: 15; j_call: TRBJ2-5; clone_size: many; cdr3_aa: CASSPWTSGQETQYF
v_call: TRBV20-1; cdr3_length: 12; j_call: TRBJ2-5; clone_size: .; cdr3_aa: CSAQGAEEAQYF
v_call: TRBV15; cdr3_length: 13; j_call: TRBJ1-5; clone_size: many; cdr3_aa: CATSREGDQPQHF
v_call: TRBV9; cdr3_length: 14; j_call: TRBJ2-5; clone_size: many; cdr3_aa: CASSPRPEGQTQYF
v_call: TRBV19; cdr3_length: 15; j_call: TRBJ1-2; clone_size: many; cdr3_aa: CASSIVGTGHYGYTF
v_call: TRBV3-1; cdr3_length: 15; j_call: TRBJ1-1; clone_size: many; cdr3_aa: CASSQLPGANTEAFF
v_call: TRBV11-2; cdr3_length: 14; j_call: TRBJ2-1; clone_size: few; cdr3_aa: CASRPRDPHNEQFF
v_call: TRBV9; cdr3_length: 15; j_call: TRBJ2-3; clone_size: many; cdr3_aa: CASSGGTSRTDTQYF
v_call: TRBV6-1; cdr3_length: 16; j_call: TRBJ2-1; clone_size: many; cdr3_aa: CASSEASDRVLNEQFF
v_call: TRBV20-1; cdr3_length: 14; j_call: TRBJ1-5; clone_size: many; cdr3_aa: CSARLQGRGQPQHF
v_call: TRBV6-1; cdr3_length: 14; j_call: TRBJ2-5; clone_size: .; cdr3_aa: CASIPGLVTETQYF
v_call: TRBV12-3/TRBV12-4; cdr3_length: 18; j_call: TRBJ1-1; clone_size: many; cdr3_aa: CASSSVVRQWVQGTEAFF
v_call: TRBV19; cdr3_length: 17; j_call: TRBJ2-1; clone_size: .; cdr3_aa: CASQGGLGAGSFNEQFF
v_call: TRBV20-1; cdr3_length: 13; j_call: TRBJ2-5; clone_size: many; cdr3_aa: CSSDRDSQETQYF
v_call: TRBV19; cdr3_length: 13; j_call: TRBJ1-1; clone_size: .; cdr3_aa: CASSSTVTTEAFF
v_call: TRBV12-3/TRBV12-4; cdr3_length: 13; j_call: TRBJ2-5; clone_size: many; cdr3_aa: CASSQGTQETQYF
v_call: TRBV5-6; cdr3_length: 15; j_call: TRBJ1-2; clone_size: many; cdr3_aa: CASSDVTGNEYGYTF
v_call: TRBV30; cdr3_length: 15; j_call: TRBJ2-3; clone_size: many; cdr3_aa: CAWRGGLGFTDTQYF
v_call: TRBV5-1; cdr3_length: 17; j_call: TRBJ2-3; clone_size: many; cdr3_aa: CASSFSGLADHRDPQYF